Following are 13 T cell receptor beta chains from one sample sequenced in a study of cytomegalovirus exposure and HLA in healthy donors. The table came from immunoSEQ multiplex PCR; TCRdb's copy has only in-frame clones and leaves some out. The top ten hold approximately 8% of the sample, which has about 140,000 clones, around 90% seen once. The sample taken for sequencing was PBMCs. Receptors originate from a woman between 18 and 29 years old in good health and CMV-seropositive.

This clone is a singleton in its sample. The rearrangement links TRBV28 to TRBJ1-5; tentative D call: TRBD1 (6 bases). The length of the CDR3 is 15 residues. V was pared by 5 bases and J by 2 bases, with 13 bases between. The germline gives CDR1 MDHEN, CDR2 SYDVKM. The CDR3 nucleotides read TGTGCCAGCAGTCCCACAGGGCGGCGCAATCAGCCCCAGCATTTT. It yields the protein CASSPTGRRNQPQHF.

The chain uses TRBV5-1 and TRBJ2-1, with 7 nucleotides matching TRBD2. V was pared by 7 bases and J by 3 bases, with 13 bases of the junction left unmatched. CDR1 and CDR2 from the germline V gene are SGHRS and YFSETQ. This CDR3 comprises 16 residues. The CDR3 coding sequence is TGCGCCAGCGGCTCTGGACGGGAGGAAGGCTACAATGAGCAGTTCTTC. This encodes CASGSGREEGYNEQFF.

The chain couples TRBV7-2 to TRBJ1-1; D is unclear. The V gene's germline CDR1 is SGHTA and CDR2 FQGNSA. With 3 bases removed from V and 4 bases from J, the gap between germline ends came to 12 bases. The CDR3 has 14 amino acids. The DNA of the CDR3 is TGTGCCAGCAGCTTGACGAGGGATGGCACTGAAGCTTTCTTT. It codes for CASSLTRDGTEAFF.

DNA of the CDR3: TGCAGCGTTGAAGGGACTAGGGGTTCGGCCAAAAACATTCAGTACTTC. Amino acid sequence: CSVEGTRGSAKNIQYF. The chain employs TRBV29-1 and TRBJ2-4; 7 bases agree with TRBD2. The length of the CDR3 is 16 residues. Germline CDR1 and CDR2: SQVTM and ANQGSEA. Trimming at V came to 1 base and at J to 1 base, leaving 7 bases not matched to a gene.

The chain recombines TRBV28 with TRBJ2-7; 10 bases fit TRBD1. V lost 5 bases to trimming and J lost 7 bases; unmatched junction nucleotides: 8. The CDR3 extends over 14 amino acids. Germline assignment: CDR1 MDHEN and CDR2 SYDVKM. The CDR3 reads CASSVRDRGEEQYF. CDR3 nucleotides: TGTGCCAGCAGTGTCCGGGACAGGGGTGAAGAGCAGTACTTC.

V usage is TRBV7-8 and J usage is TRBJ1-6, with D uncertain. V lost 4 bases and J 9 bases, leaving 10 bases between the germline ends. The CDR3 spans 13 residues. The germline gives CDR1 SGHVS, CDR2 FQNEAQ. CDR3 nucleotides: TGTGCCAGCAGCTGGGTCGGGAGTTCACCCCTCCACTTT. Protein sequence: CASSWVGSSPLHF.

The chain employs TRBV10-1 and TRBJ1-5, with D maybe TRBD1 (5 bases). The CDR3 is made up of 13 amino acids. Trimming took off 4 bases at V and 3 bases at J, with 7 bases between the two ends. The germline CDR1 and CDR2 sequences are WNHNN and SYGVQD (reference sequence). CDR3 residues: CASSAGINQPQHF. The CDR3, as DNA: TGCGCCAGCAGTGCAGGGATCAATCAGCCCCAGCATTTT.

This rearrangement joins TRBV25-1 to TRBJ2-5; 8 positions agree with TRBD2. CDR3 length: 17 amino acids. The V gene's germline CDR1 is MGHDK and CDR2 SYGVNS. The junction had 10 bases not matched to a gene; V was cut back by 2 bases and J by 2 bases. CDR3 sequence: CASSEIGRGKSQETQYF. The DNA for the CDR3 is TGTGCCAGCAGTGAAATCGGGAGGGGGAAATCTCAAGAGACCCAGTACTTC.

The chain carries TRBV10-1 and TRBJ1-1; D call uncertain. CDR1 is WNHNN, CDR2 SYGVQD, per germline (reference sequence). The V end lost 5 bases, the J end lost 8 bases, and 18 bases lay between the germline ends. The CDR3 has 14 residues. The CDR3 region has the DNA TGCGCCAGCAGTCTACGAGGGAGAGCAGAAGAAGCTTTCTTT. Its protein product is CASSLRGRAEEAFF.

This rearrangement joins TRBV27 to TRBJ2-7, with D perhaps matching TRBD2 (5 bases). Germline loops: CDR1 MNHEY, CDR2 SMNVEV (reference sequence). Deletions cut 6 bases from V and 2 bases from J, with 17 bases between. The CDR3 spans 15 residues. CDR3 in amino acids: CASRPSRTFPYEQYF. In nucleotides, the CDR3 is TGTGCCAGCAGGCCCTCCAGGACTTTCCCCTACGAGCAGTACTTC.

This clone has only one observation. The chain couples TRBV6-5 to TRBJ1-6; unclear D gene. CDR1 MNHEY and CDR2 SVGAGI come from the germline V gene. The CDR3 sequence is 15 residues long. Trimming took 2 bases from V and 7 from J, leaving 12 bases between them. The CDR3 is CASSYEGRINSPLHF. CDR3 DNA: TGTGCCAGCAGTTACGAGGGCAGAATCAATTCACCCCTCCACTTT.

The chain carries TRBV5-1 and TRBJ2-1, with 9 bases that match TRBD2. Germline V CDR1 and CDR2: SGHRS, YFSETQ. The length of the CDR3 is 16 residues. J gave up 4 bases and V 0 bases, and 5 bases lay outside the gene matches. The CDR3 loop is CASSLARGGLYNEQFF. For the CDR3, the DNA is TGCGCCAGCAGCTTGGCGCGGGGGGGCCTATACAATGAGCAGTTCTTC.

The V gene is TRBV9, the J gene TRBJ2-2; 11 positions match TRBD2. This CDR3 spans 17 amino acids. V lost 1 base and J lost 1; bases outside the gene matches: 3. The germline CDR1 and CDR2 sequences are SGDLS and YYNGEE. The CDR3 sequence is CASSVHTSGGNTGELFF. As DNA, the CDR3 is TGTGCCAGCAGCGTACACACTAGCGGGGGGAACACCGGGGAGCTGTTTTTT. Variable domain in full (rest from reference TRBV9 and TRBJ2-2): DSGVTQTPKHLITATGQRVTLRCSPRSGDLSVYWYQQSLDQGLQFLIQYYNGEERAKGNILERFSAQQFPDLHSELNLSSLELGDSALYFCASSVHTSGGNTGELFFGEGSRLTVL.